A selection of T cell receptor beta chains follows, all from one sample in a study of regulatory T cells in long-lasting Graves disease. MiXCR, applied by TCRdb to the multiplex PCR reads, yields one record per CDR3 protein. The sample includes about 460,000 distinct CDR3 sequences, approximately 23% of them seen just once. Sequences were derived from peripheral blood mononuclear cells (PBMCs), sampled when the disease was refractory, from a patient treated with antithyroid drugs. Source of these receptors: a female donor with Graves disease. The CDR3 runs from the conserved cysteine through the conserved F or W. D genes are given only for firm matches. The size field is filled for only some rows; it gives once, few, many or a size class.

clone size,J gene,V gene,D gene,CDR3 DNA,CDR3 protein
many,TRBJ2-7,TRBV2,.,TGTGCCAGCAGTGATCCCAGATACAGCTCCTACGAGCAGTACTTC,CASSDPRYSSYEQYF
few,TRBJ1-5,TRBV3-1,.,TGTGCCAGCAGCCAAGATCTTGCAGGGAATCAGCCCCAGCATTTT,CASSQDLAGNQPQHF
many,TRBJ1-1,TRBV6-2/TRBV6-3,.,TGTGCCAGCAGTTTAACCGGGGGGACCACTGAAGCTTTCTTT,CASSLTGGTTEAFF
.,TRBJ2-1,TRBV12-3/TRBV12-4,TRBD2,TGTACCAGCAGCCTACCGGGACTAGCAAATGAGCAGTTCTTC,CTSSLPGLANEQFF
once,TRBJ2-3,TRBV5-4,.,TGTGCCAGCAGCACTGAGAGGGATACGCAGTATTTT,CASSTERDTQYF
.,TRBJ1-4,TRBV5-8,TRBD1,TGTGCCAGCAGCGCAGTTGGGACAGGGGATGAAAAACTGTTTTTT,CASSAVGTGDEKLFF
many,TRBJ1-5,TRBV7-2,TRBD1,TGTGCCAGCAGCTCTCAGGGGGGCAATCAGCCCCAGCATTTT,CASSSQGGNQPQHF
.,TRBJ1-1,TRBV27,.,TGTGCCAGCAGTGAAACACCTAACACTGAAGCTTTCTTT,CASSETPNTEAFF
many,TRBJ1-2,TRBV12-3/TRBV12-4,.,TGTGCCAGCAGTTTGAGGACAGCTAACTATGGCTACACCTTC,CASSLRTANYGYTF
many,TRBJ2-7,TRBV28,.,TGTGCCAGCAGTTTGTCAGGGCGCGACGGCTACGAGCAGTACTTC,CASSLSGRDGYEQYF
few,TRBJ2-7,TRBV11-3,.,TGTGCCAGCACAGACCTAACATCCTACGAGCAGTACTTC,CASTDLTSYEQYF
many,TRBJ2-6,TRBV28,.,TGTGCCAGCAGTCGCTACGGGGGTTCTGGGGCCAACGTCCTGACTTTC,CASSRYGGSGANVLTF
.,TRBJ2-7,TRBV20-1,TRBD1,TGCAGTGCCCCGGGACAGGGCTACGAGCAGTACTTC,CSAPGQGYEQYF
.,TRBJ2-2,TRBV18,.,TGTGCCAGCTCACCGTCGGGACTCCAAAACACCGGGGAGCTGTTTTTT,CASSPSGLQNTGELFF
many,TRBJ2-5,TRBV6-1,.,TGTGCCAGCAGATCCGCGGACACCGAGACCCAGTACTTC,CASRSADTETQYF
.,TRBJ1-6,TRBV27,.,TGTGCCAGCAGCCTACAAGGGCCCAGGGTTTCACCCCTCCACTTT,CASSLQGPRVSPLHF